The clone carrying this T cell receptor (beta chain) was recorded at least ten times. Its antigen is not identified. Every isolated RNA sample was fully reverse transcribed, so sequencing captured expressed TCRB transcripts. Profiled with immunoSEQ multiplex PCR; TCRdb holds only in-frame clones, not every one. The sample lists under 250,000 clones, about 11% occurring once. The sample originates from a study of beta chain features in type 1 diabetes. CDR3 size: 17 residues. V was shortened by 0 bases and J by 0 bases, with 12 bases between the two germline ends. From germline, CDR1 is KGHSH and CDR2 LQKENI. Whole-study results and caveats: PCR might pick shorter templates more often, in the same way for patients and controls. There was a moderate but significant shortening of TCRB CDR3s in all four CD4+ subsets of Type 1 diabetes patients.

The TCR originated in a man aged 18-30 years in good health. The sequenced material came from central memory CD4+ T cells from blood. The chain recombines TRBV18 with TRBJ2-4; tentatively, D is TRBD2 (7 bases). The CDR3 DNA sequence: TGTGCCAGCTCACCACCTGGGAGGGGGAGAGCCAAAAACATTCAGTACTTC. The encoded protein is CASSPPGRGRAKNIQYF.